One and the same sample provided the 12 T cell receptor beta chains below, sequenced in a study of shared clonotypes between healthy human individuals. The method was immunoSEQ multiplex PCR; TCRdb's version includes in-frame clones alone and lacks a portion of them. The sample lists about 2 million clones, roughly 94% occurring once. CD45RO-negative CD8 cells positively selected for CCR7 made up the naive population, which excluded terminally differentiated effector memory CD45RA+ cells. Sequencing was done on a sample of naive CD8+ T cells sorted from blood. Every receptor here comes from a man aged 18 to 30 in good health.

The CDR3 is CASSSRTGHSYEQYF. The CDR3 DNA sequence: TGTGCCAGCAGTAGTAGGACAGGTCACTCCTACGAGCAGTACTTC. J is TRBJ2-7 and V is TRBV28; 7 bases line up with TRBD1. The CDR3 is 15 amino acids. V dropped 5 bases and J dropped 0; count of bases not matched to a gene: 7. CDR1 and CDR2 (germline): MDHEN, SYDVKM.

The J gene is TRBJ1-1, the V gene TRBV5-1; D is perhaps TRBD1 (6 bases). The CDR3 spans 12 residues. The germline V gene has CDR1 SGHRS and CDR2 YFSETQ. With 2 bases removed from V and 8 bases from J, the gap between germline ends came to 10 bases. CDR3 residues: CASSFGGIEAFF. Written as DNA, the CDR3 is TGCGCCAGCAGCTTTGGGGGCATCGAAGCTTTCTTT.

As concerns this clone: One junction end does not reproduce the germline sequence, and a read error may be involved. This chain joins TRBV4-2 and TRBJ2-1; D might be TRBD1 (6 bases). This CDR3 contains 16 residues. Germline CDR1 is LGHNA and CDR2 is YNFKEQ. CDR3 DNA: TGTGCCAGCAGCGAAGACAGGCTTCTCTCCTACAATGAGCAGTTCTTC. Its translation: CASSEDRLLSYNEQFF.

The rearrangement uses TRBV6-1 and TRBJ2-7; a possible D gene is TRBD1 (6 bases). Trimming shortened V by 1 base and J by 2 bases, and 15 bases separated the two germline ends. The germline V gene encodes CDR1 MNHNS and CDR2 SASEGT. The CDR3 sequence is 16 residues long. The CDR3 bases are TGTGCCAGCAGTGAAGATCGGACAGTTAATCCCTACGAGCAGTACTTC. Translating it yields CASSEDRTVNPYEQYF.

The DNA of the CDR3 is TGTGCCAGCAGTGAGGGAACAGGGGGCGTATACAATGAGCAGTTCTTC. Its translation: CASSEGTGGVYNEQFF. The V call is TRBV6-1, the J call TRBJ2-1; 9 nucleotides line up with TRBD1. This CDR3 is 16 amino acids long. The trim removed 3 bases at V and 4 bases at J, leaving 7 bases unmatched. Germline V gives CDR1 MNHNS, CDR2 SASEGT.

A single count supports this clone. The chain links TRBV6-5 to TRBJ2-2, with D unresolved. The CDR3 has 11 residues. V lost 6 bases and J 5 bases, leaving 4 bases between the germline ends. The germline gives CDR1 MNHEY, CDR2 SVGAGI. As DNA, the CDR3 is TGTGCCAGCAGCCTTACCGGGGAGCTGTTTTTT. Amino acids: CASSLTGELFF.

The rearrangement uses TRBV28 and TRBJ2-3; D unclear. The germline V gene encodes CDR1 MDHEN and CDR2 SYDVKM. CDR3 length: 18 residues. Trimming removed 5 bases at V and 0 bases at J, with 21 bases between. CDR3 nucleotide sequence: TGTGCCAGCAGTGAGGTTTTAGGGTGGGGATCTAGCACAGATACGCAGTATTTT. Amino acid sequence: CASSEVLGWGSSTDTQYF. Filled out from reference TRBV28 and TRBJ2-3, the complete variable domain reads DVKVTQSSRYLVKRTGEKVFLECVQDMDHENMFWYRQDPGLGLRLIYFSYDVKMKEKGDIPEGYSVSREKKERFSLILESASTNQTSMYLCASSEVLGWGSSTDTQYFGPGTRLTVL.

The V call is TRBV27, the J call TRBJ2-7, with a weak D call TRBD1 (5 bases). Germline loops: CDR1 MNHEY, CDR2 SMNVEV (reference sequence). The CDR3 extends over 14 amino acids. V was shortened by 3 bases and J by 2 bases, with 11 bases between the two germline ends. The CDR3 loop is CASSFLTETYEQYF. Written as DNA, the CDR3 is TGTGCCAGCAGTTTCTTGACAGAAACCTACGAGCAGTACTTC.

CDR3 residues: CAWGTGQYNSPLHF. The DNA for the CDR3 is TGTGCCTGGGGAACGGGACAGTATAATTCACCCCTCCACTTT. The V and J genes are TRBV30 and TRBJ1-6, with 7 positions matching TRBD1. The trim removed 5 bases at V and 4 bases at J, leaving 5 bases unmatched. The germline CDR1 and CDR2 sequences are GTSNPN and SVGIG (reference sequence). The CDR3 loop spans 14 amino acids.

This rearrangement joins TRBV6-5 to TRBJ2-7; 9 bases are a match to TRBD1. V was clipped by 5 bases and J by 1 base; unmatched bases: 6. CDR3 length: 15 amino acids. Germline V gene sequence: CDR1 MNHEY, CDR2 SVGAGI. Written as DNA, the CDR3 is TGTGCCAGCAGTCTCGGACAGGGGTGGTCCTACGAGCAGTACTTC. Translation gives CASSLGQGWSYEQYF.

Remarks on this clone: In the same sample, other DNA sequences code for this CDR3. The V and J genes are TRBV7-9 and TRBJ2-5; TRBD1 matches at 8 bases. Trimming at V came to 2 bases and at J to 2 bases, leaving 4 bases not matched to a gene. The CDR3 contains 15 residues. The germline V gene has CDR1 SEHNR and CDR2 FQNEAQ (reference sequence). The DNA for the CDR3 is TGTGCCAGCAGCTTAATAGGACAGGGACAAGAGACCCAGTACTTC. Its translation: CASSLIGQGQETQYF.

This clone occurred once. The chain carries TRBV13 and TRBJ2-7; 8 bases agree with TRBD2. Germline V gene sequence: CDR1 PRHDT, CDR2 FYEKMQ (reference sequence). With V trimmed by 4 bases and J by 2 bases, 10 bases remained unmatched. CDR3 length: 16 amino acids. The CDR3 DNA is TGTGCCAGCAGCTGGAATGGAGCGGGGGCTACCTACGAGCAGTACTTC. This translates into CASSWNGAGATYEQYF.